The T cell receptor beta chain under discussion was sequenced for a study of blood T cell repertoires in COVID-19. Overall study: Specimens from acute and convalescent COVID-19 originated in the United States, Italy and Spain. T cells, B-cell-depleted T cells, or PBMCs provided the cDNA or gDNA that served as material.

The CDR3 sequence is 15 residues long. With 4 bases removed from V and 1 base from J, the gap between germline ends came to 11 bases. Germline V gene lookup returns CDR1 MGHDK and CDR2 SYGVNS. The authors' processing: Reference gene primer amplification gave nucleated cell count estimates. The method was immunoSEQ multiplex PCR; TCRdb's version includes in-frame clones alone and lacks a portion of them. Clonal size and the V and J genes are those of that table, whereas D and trimming came from the DNA. The sample holds about 76,000 clones, about 90% seen once. V is TRBV25-1 and J is TRBJ2-4; perhaps TRBD1 as D (6 bases). This sequence was found in a man over 45 with active COVID-19. The sample taken for sequencing was peripheral blood. The CDR3 bases are TGTGCCAGCAGTGGGGCAGGGGCCGCCAAAAACATTCAGTACTTC. It is translated as CASSGAGAAKNIQYF.